This T cell receptor beta chain was identified in a study of human T cells and chemical hapten exposure. Overall study results and limits: Donors in the study had alopecia, meaning their immune response may differ from healthy people's.

V was pared by 2 bases and J by 3 bases, with 5 bases of the junction left unmatched. CDR3 length: 15 amino acids. Germline V gives CDR1 MDHEN, CDR2 SYDVKM. As concerns this clonotype: Its target is not known.

This sample's time point: pre-sensitization, week 0. Sample treatment: therapeutic diphenylcyclopropenone sensitization with weekly scalp DPC. The authors extracted total RNA from unfractionated whole blood. TCRdb ran MiXCR on the RACE reads and lists one entry per CDR3 protein. Of 270,000 or so distinct CDR3 sequences in the sample, roughly 8% were seen once. The sequences come from whole blood, collected in connection with sensitization to the hapten diphenylcyclopropenone (DPC). V gene TRBV28 combines with J gene TRBJ2-3; 7 positions match TRBD1. The clonotype originates from a young man with alopecia areata. Some clones in this sample may be carry-over from other donors' samples. The DNA of the CDR3 is TGTGCCAGCAGTTTAAAGGGACAGCGGACAGATACGCAGTATTTT. It codes for CASSLKGQRTDTQYF.